Listed below are T cell receptor beta chains from one sample, sequenced in a study of T cells after yellow fever vaccination. TCRdb re-called the 5' RACE reads through MiXCR, storing one row per CDR3 protein. This table holds 300,000 to 400,000 distinct CDR3 sequences, 8.5% to 9% found once. This sample comprised PBMCs, obtained on the day of the first yellow fever vaccination. The receptors originated from a man aged 18 to 30 who received the YFV17D yellow fever vaccine. The CDR3 runs from the conserved cysteine through the conserved F or W. Clone size, where shown, is once, few, many, or a class for clones that have expanded.

size	V	J	CDR3
many	TRBV7-9	TRBJ1-6	CASSLQVPPLHF
few	TRBV4-1	TRBJ2-7	CASSQPAGGSYEQYF
few	TRBV11-2	TRBJ2-6	CASSSMSSGANVLTF
-	TRBV7-2	TRBJ2-4	CASSDLAQNIQYF
few	TRBV4-3	TRBJ1-4	CASSQDVSSNEKLFF
few	TRBV12-3/TRBV12-4	TRBJ1-1	CASSAGQLATEAFF
-	TRBV27	TRBJ2-3	CASSFPSGGWDTQYF
-	TRBV12-3/TRBV12-4	TRBJ1-5	CASTAGHLNQPQHF
few	TRBV27	TRBJ1-2	CASSLSGSGSYGYTF
-	TRBV5-5	TRBJ1-1	CASSLFLGGGEAFF
-	TRBV6-1	TRBJ2-1	CASSRRDVGLAAGRSYNEQFF
-	TRBV5-6	TRBJ2-7	CASSRTEYEQYF
-	TRBV4-1	TRBJ2-3	CASSQDWTSGGGYTSTDTQYF
few	TRBV5-5	TRBJ2-1	CASKKSGGRQFF
few	TRBV4-2	TRBJ1-1	CASRERGFNTEAFF
few	TRBV29-1	TRBJ2-5	CSVERRETQYF
many	TRBV20-1	TRBJ2-3	CSASAVTDTQYF
many	TRBV5-1	TRBJ2-2	CASSLVQVPGELFF
few	TRBV7-3	TRBJ2-2	CASSPTRGTGELFF
few	TRBV6-1	TRBJ2-5	CASSHIGGSEETQYF
-	TRBV6-5	TRBJ2-3	CASSSSQADTQYF
-	TRBV24-1	TRBJ2-3	CATSDSRASGGTDTQYF
few	TRBV6-2/TRBV6-3	TRBJ1-1	CASSPGTGANTEAFF
-	TRBV29-1	TRBJ1-1	CSALRSTEAFF
many	TRBV5-1	TRBJ2-3	CASSEGTGGADTQYF
few	TRBV12-3/TRBV12-4	TRBJ1-5	CASSERGRQDQPQHF
-	TRBV7-2	TRBJ2-1	CASRPSGLASLRNEQFF
-	TRBV6-5	TRBJ2-3	CASSSRGEGTDTQYF
-	TRBV7-6	TRBJ2-5	CASSSTAQRAWETQYF
many	TRBV10-3	TRBJ1-1	CAISEEFRDGGFF
-	TRBV7-9	TRBJ1-2	CASSEDRTIQGNYGYTF
many	TRBV6-5	TRBJ1-1	CASSYYLSQNTEAFF
-	TRBV7-9	TRBJ1-2	CASSLGAIYGYTF
-	TRBV5-1	TRBJ1-1	CASSLKGDDPEAFF
-	TRBV20-1	TRBJ2-1	CSARLSSGGVYNEQFF
-	TRBV6-5	TRBJ1-1	CASSYLRGPEAFF
few	TRBV27	TRBJ1-5	CASSLGLHNQPQHF
-	TRBV28	TRBJ1-1	CASSVGGGMRTEAFF
-	TRBV5-6	TRBJ2-5	CASSFFDRAETQYF
many	TRBV20-1	TRBJ2-2	CSARGGDTGELFF
many	TRBV5-5	TRBJ2-7	CASGTWGSYEQYF
few	TRBV2	TRBJ2-5	CASRRDLGLGTQYF
few	TRBV4-1	TRBJ2-5	CASSQISQETQYF
-	TRBV9	TRBJ2-5	CASSVGQRGGLETQYF
many	TRBV6-5	TRBJ2-2	CASSYLRDRGRTGELFF
many	TRBV6-1	TRBJ2-1	CASSESRDYYNEQFF
-	TRBV20-1	TRBJ1-6	CCARVRWGGDSPLHF
few	TRBV5-1	TRBJ1-1	CASSFESEAFF
-	TRBV12-3/TRBV12-4	TRBJ2-1	CVSSDHAPGSATYNEQFF
few	TRBV28	TRBJ1-2	CASTGRNPIGGYTF
many	TRBV5-4	TRBJ1-1	CASSLGGSGRAFF
few	TRBV6-2/TRBV6-3	TRBJ2-5	CASSYGLETQYF
-	TRBV9	TRBJ1-6	CASSVGAGRTYNSPLHF
few	TRBV20-1	TRBJ1-5	CSARDGTTAGPQHF
-	TRBV11-2	TRBJ1-6	CASSLYRQTTPLHF